This T cell receptor (beta chain) was profiled in a study of T-cell reconstitution after alpha-beta-depleted transplantation in children. Study observations and caveats: There were some patients whose high TCRbeta diversity at day 60 came from surviving recipient T cells and thymic progenitors.

This clonotype was seen more than once but under ten times. Its antigen is not identified. This CDR3 is 16 amino acids long. Trimming took off 3 bases at V and 2 bases at J, with 16 bases between the two ends. Preparation of the TCRbeta library used unique molecular identifiers. TCRdb re-derived calls from the PCR reads in MiXCR, one entry per CDR3 protein. The profile shows some 290,000 distinct CDR3 sequences, roughly 21% of them singletons. This specimen was PBMCs, mostly from graft donor cells, taken 180 days after TCRalphabeta/CD19-depleted stem cell transplant. The chain has TRBV12-3 or TRBV12-4 and TRBJ2-5; no firm D call. The sequence came from a male patient under 18 who had a stem cell transplant for acute lymphoblastic leukemia, so the T cells may come from the graft donor. CDR3 bases: TGTGCCAGCAGTTTCGGTAGGACGCATTTTCAAGAGACCCAGTACTTC. Amino acids: CASSFGRTHFQETQYF.